These 17 T cell receptor beta chains share one sample of origin, sequenced in a study of shared clonotypes between healthy human individuals (dated by TCRdb to the early 2020s). Libraries came from the immunoSEQ multiplex PCR assay. The table was pulled from immuneACCESS by TCRdb, which kept in-frame rearrangements only. Such tables lose some clones; where checked, under half of the loss comes from unresolved V genes, and the rest has no known cause. In this sample the table shows approximately 530,000 clones, around 95% of which occur a single time. The top ten clones comprise under 0.065% of the sample. The specimen was naive CD4+ T cells sorted from blood. The sample's cell subset or site label, decoded: CD45RA+ positively selected. The receptors come from a woman aged 25 to 39 in good health.

CDR3 in amino acids: CASNTGESGANVLTF. CDR3 sequence (DNA): TGTGCCAGTAATACAGGGGAATCAGGGGCCAACGTCCTGACTTTC. The V and J genes are TRBV19 and TRBJ2-6; TRBD1 matches 7 bases. Germline V gene data show CDR1 as LNHDA and CDR2 as SQIVND (reference sequence). V dropped 7 bases and J dropped 4; count of bases not matched to a gene: 7. The CDR3 is made up of 15 amino acids.

V is TRBV7-8 and J is TRBJ1-2, with 8 bases lining up with TRBD1. This CDR3 region has 13 residues. The V segment lost 5 bases and the J segment 8 bases; nucleotides outside the gene matches: 7. Germline-derived CDR1 and CDR2 are SGHVS and FQNEAQ. The CDR3 spells CASSPRGRWGYTF. The CDR3 DNA sequence: TGTGCCAGCAGCCCCAGGGGGCGGTGGGGCTACACCTTC.

This clone was seen just once. The chain couples TRBV14 to TRBJ1-4; D is possibly TRBD1 (5 bases). Germline loops: CDR1 SGHDN, CDR2 FVKESK. V was pared by 3 bases and J by 7 bases, with 18 bases between. This CDR3 spans 16 amino acids. CDR3: CASSQDTLYRREKLFF. The CDR3 DNA reads TGTGCCAGCAGCCAGGACACCCTTTACCGCCGTGAAAAACTGTTTTTT.

This clone appeared a single time. The genes are TRBV28 and TRBJ2-2; 11 positions agree with TRBD1. This CDR3 comprises 15 residues. CDR1 and CDR2 from the germline V gene are MDHEN and SYDVKM. V shed 5 bases and J 6 bases; nucleotides not matched to a gene: 5. The CDR3 nucleotides are TGTGCCAGCAGTCCCCCGGGACAGGGGGCCGGGGAGCTGTTTTTT. Its protein is CASSPPGQGAGELFF.

The V and J genes are TRBV28 and TRBJ2-1; perhaps TRBD1 as D (6 bases). V dropped 6 bases and J dropped 4 bases, with 19 bases sitting between them. There are 16 residues in the CDR3. Germline loops: CDR1 MDHEN, CDR2 SYDVKM. The CDR3 DNA sequence: TGTGCCAGCAGCGATTCAGGGGTGATAGGTTACAATGAGCAGTTCTTC. Protein: CASSDSGVIGYNEQFF.

This clone has a single count. The chain links TRBV28 to TRBJ2-3, with 10 bases fitting TRBD2. Germline lookup yields CDR1 MDHEN and CDR2 SYDVKM. J was trimmed by 1 base and V by 6 bases; bases with no gene match: 7. CDR3 size: 16 residues. CDR3 bases: TGTGCCAGCAGCCCAACCGGGACTAGCGGCACAGATACGCAGTATTTT. This codes for CASSPTGTSGTDTQYF.

The V gene is TRBV7-6, the J gene TRBJ2-2; D gene unclear. Trimming removed 0 bases from V and 2 bases from J, with 10 bases in between. The CDR3 is made up of 16 amino acids. Per germline, CDR1 SGHVS and CDR2 FNYEAQ. CDR3 sequence reads: CASSLAETANTGELFF. As DNA, the CDR3 is TGTGCCAGCAGCTTAGCGGAGACCGCCAACACCGGGGAGCTGTTTTTT.

The V and J genes are TRBV7-8 and TRBJ2-1, with unresolved D. The ends were cut back, 0 bases at V and 9 bases at J, with 12 bases in the middle. The CDR3 has 14 residues. Germline values: CDR1 SGHVS, CDR2 FQNEAQ. CDR3 DNA sequence: TGTGCCAGCAGCTTAGCCCTGGGTCACGGTGAGCAGTTCTTC. Its translation: CASSLALGHGEQFF.

This clone was counted once. The rearrangement uses TRBV28 and TRBJ2-3, with D perhaps TRBD2 (6 bases). V was shortened by 2 bases and J by 15 bases, with 21 bases between the two germline ends. Germline assignment: CDR1 MDHEN and CDR2 SYDVKM. The CDR3 consists of 14 residues. CDR3 loop: CASSLVVWGRPPYF. For the CDR3, the DNA is TGTGCCAGCAGTTTAGTGGTTTGGGGGAGGCCCCCCTATTTT.

Only a few counts were recorded for this clone. The gene calls are TRBV29-1 and TRBJ1-2; D unclear. The germline V gene encodes CDR1 SQVTM and CDR2 ANQGSEA. Trimming cost V 3 bases and J 8 bases, with 7 bases left between them. This CDR3 is 10 amino acids long. The CDR3: CSVDVVGYTF. CDR3 nucleotides: TGCAGCGTTGATGTGGTGGGCTACACCTTC.

V usage is TRBV7-1 and J usage is TRBJ2-7, with 10 bases aligning to TRBD2. TRBV7-1 is given ORF status, its function remaining uncertain. This CDR3 is 14 amino acids long. V was pared by 4 bases and J by 0 bases, with 0 bases of the junction left unmatched. CDR3 residues: CASSWTSGSYEQYF. CDR3 nucleotides: TGTGCCAGCAGCTGGACTAGCGGCTCCTACGAGCAGTACTTC.

V gene TRBV5-1 combines with J gene TRBJ2-1; perhaps TRBD1 as D (10 bases). Germline V CDR1 and CDR2: SGHRS, YFSETQ. With 6 bases removed from V and 7 bases from J, the gap between germline ends came to 32 bases. The CDR3 totals 19 residues. The CDR3 DNA reads TGCGCCAGCATCAAGGGGACAGGGGTCGCGGGAGGGCCGTGGAATGAGCAGTTCTTC. Translated: CASIKGTGVAGGPWNEQFF.

The chain employs TRBV27 and TRBJ2-7; D may be TRBD2 (6 bases). V lost 4 bases, J lost 4 bases, and 11 bases lay in between. This CDR3 is 13 amino acids long. From germline, CDR1 is MNHEY and CDR2 SMNVEV (reference sequence). CDR3 loop: CASSYGSLYEQYF. In nucleotides, the CDR3 is TGTGCCAGCAGTTACGGGAGCCTATACGAGCAGTACTTC.

V and J are TRBV7-9 and TRBJ2-2, with 7 bases aligning to TRBD1. CDR3 length: 18 amino acids. The germline gives CDR1 SEHNR, CDR2 FQNEAQ (reference sequence). Trimming removed 2 bases from V and 3 bases from J; junction bases left unmatched: 12. The CDR3 DNA reads as TGTGCCAGCAGCTTATTGGATATGGGGACAGTGGACACCGGGGAGCTGTTTTTT. It encodes CASSLLDMGTVDTGELFF.

V gene TRBV28 combines with J gene TRBJ2-7; D ambiguous. CDR3 length equals 10 residues. From germline, CDR1 is MDHEN and CDR2 SYDVKM. Trimming removed 8 bases at V and 4 bases at J, with 6 bases between. The CDR3 DNA reads TGTGCCAGCGGGATGTACGAGCAGTACTTC. It translates to CASGMYEQYF.

The chain uses TRBV28 and TRBJ1-4, with D possibly matching TRBD1 (5 bases). The ends were cut back, 5 bases at V and 4 bases at J, with 8 bases in the middle. CDR1 and CDR2 (germline): MDHEN, SYDVKM. CDR3 length: 13 amino acids. CDR3 sequence (DNA): TGTGCCAGCAGTGGGACGATTAATGAAAAACTGTTTTTT. This encodes CASSGTINEKLFF.

The gene calls are TRBV4-1 and TRBJ1-1; D unresolved. The CDR3 totals 13 residues. Germline CDR1 and CDR2: MGHRA and YSYEKL. V was trimmed by 0 bases and J by 8 bases, leaving 10 bases between them. The CDR3 reads CASSQETSYEAFF. For the CDR3, the DNA is TGCGCCAGCAGCCAAGAAACGTCTTACGAAGCTTTCTTT.